These T cell receptor beta chains were read from a single sample in a study of T-cell reconstitution after alpha-beta-depleted transplantation in children. MiXCR was run by TCRdb on the PCR reads, yielding one entry per CDR3 protein. Of fewer than 700,000 distinct CDR3 sequences in the sample, approximately 12% were seen once. The sequencing used PBMCs, mostly from graft donor cells, collected 360 days after TCRalphabeta/CD19-depleted stem cell transplant. The receptors were gathered from a male patient aged 10-17 years who had a stem cell transplant for acute myeloid leukemia, so the T cells may come from the graft donor. Both conserved end residues are part of each CDR3. Fields, in order: D gene, clone size, J gene, V gene, CDR3 DNA, CDR3 protein. A D gene is named only where the DNA matches it firmly. Clone size is shown for a subset of rows, as once, few, many or a class of expanded clone.

.	few	TRBJ2-5	TRBV20-1	TGCAGTGCTGAGGCAGCCCCAGAGACCCAGTACTTC	CSAEAAPETQYF
TRBD1	few	TRBJ2-1	TRBV3-1	TGTGCCAGCGGGTTAGACAGGGTCAATGAGCAGTTCTTC	CASGLDRVNEQFF
TRBD2	many	TRBJ2-3	TRBV28	TGTGCCAGCAGTCCTCCGGGACTAGCGGGTCCCCGTACGCAGTATTTT	CASSPPGLAGPRTQYF
.	few	TRBJ2-1	TRBV25-1	TGTGCCAGCAGTGAAGGTCACCGTGAGCAGTTCTTC	CASSEGHREQFF
.	many	TRBJ2-7	TRBV20-1	TGCAGTGCTAAACCGGGGTCTTCCTACGAGCAGTACTTC	CSAKPGSSYEQYF
.	.	TRBJ1-1	TRBV5-1	TGCGCCAGAATGTGGGACGGGCAAGGGGATGAAGCTTTCTTT	CARMWDGQGDEAFF
.	few	TRBJ1-5	TRBV29-1	TGCAGCGTTGTGGTAGGGACAAATCAGCCCCAGCATTTT	CSVVVGTNQPQHF
TRBD2	few	TRBJ2-7	TRBV29-1	TGCAGCGTTGGGGGGGGACTGCACTACGAGCAGTACTTC	CSVGGGLHYEQYF
.	few	TRBJ2-5	TRBV20-1	TGCAGTGCTAGGGACCTTCCACAGACCCAGTACTTC	CSARDLPQTQYF
TRBD2	.	TRBJ2-1	TRBV20-1	TGCAGTGCTTCCGGGACTATGCTACTCAATGAGCAGTTCTTC	CSASGTMLLNEQFF
.	.	TRBJ2-7	TRBV4-3	TGCGCCAGCAGCCAACGGAGGGATTGGGGCTACGAGCAGTACTTC	CASSQRRDWGYEQYF
.	.	TRBJ1-1	TRBV21-1	TGTGCCAGCACGACTCCGGGCTGGAACACTGAAGCTTTCTTT	CASTTPGWNTEAFF
TRBD1	.	TRBJ2-4	TRBV5-1	TGCGCCAGCAGCTTGGCACAGGGGGCTAAAAACATTCAGTACTTC	CASSLAQGAKNIQYF
.	.	TRBJ1-4	TRBV20-1	TGCAGTGCTAGAGTATTGGGGTACGAGGAAAAACTGTTTTTT	CSARVLGYEEKLFF
.	few	TRBJ2-7	TRBV29-1	TGCAGCGCCACTAACAGGGACTCCTACGAGCAGTACTTC	CSATNRDSYEQYF